This T cell receptor (beta chain) was obtained from a study of T cells in Graves' hyperthyroidism and ophthalmopathy. Study in general: Once the initial diagnosis was made, peripheral blood was obtained before any treatment.

The V and J ends lost 5 bases and 5 bases, in that order; junction bases with no gene match: 11. The germline CDR1 and CDR2 sequences are SGHTA and FQGTGA. The CDR3 loop spans 15 amino acids. TCR beta CDR3 regions were amplified from RNA. With the HTBI primer set, the TCR CDR3 went through a first round of RT-PCR. In TCRdb, the multiplex PCR reads were re-called with MiXCR into one record per CDR3 protein. The sample has hundreds of thousands of distinct CDR3 sequences; over 35% are singletons. The PBMCs had their origin in roughly 9.4 ml of fresh peripheral blood. The chain recombines TRBV7-3 with TRBJ1-1; 7 bases fit TRBD1. This TCR was recovered from a man in his late teens or twenties with Graves' hyperthyroidism. Sequencing was carried out using blood. The CDR3 coding sequence is TGTGCCAGCAGCCTAAAGGGGGCGAAGGGGACTGAAGCTTTCTTT. It translates to CASSLKGAKGTEAFF.